This T cell receptor (beta chain) was recorded in a study of CD8 T cells in Susac syndrome. The authors reverse transcribed roughly 0.5 to 1 ug RNA with random hexamers. The method of amplification for TCR beta CDR3 was immunoSEQ multiplex PCR, covering 54 Vbeta and 13 Jbeta. TCRdb passed the immunoSEQ multiplex PCR reads through MiXCR, listing each CDR3 protein once. The sample yields 240,000 or so distinct CDR3 sequences, about 96% seen once. CDR1 and CDR2 (germline): DFQATT, SNEGSKA (reference sequence). The length of the CDR3 is 14 residues. V was trimmed by 5 bases and J by 2 bases, leaving 15 bases between them.

Sequencing was performed on CD4+ T cells from PBMCs. The chain has TRBV20-1 and TRBJ2-5, with D tentatively TRBD1 (6 bases). The clonotype was recovered from a human donor with Susac syndrome. Here the CDR3 DNA reads TGCAGTGCTTTAAGGGGGACGCAACAAGAGACCCAGTACTTC. Residues: CSALRGTQQETQYF.